This entry lists 29 T cell receptor beta chains sequenced from one sample in a study of neoadjuvant nivolumab and ipilimumab in lung cancer. Measured with immunoSEQ multiplex PCR; TCRdb has only the in-frame clones, and not every one. The table lists tens of thousands of clones, roughly 89% of them singletons. The material was peripheral blood, obtained before neoadjuvant nivolumab, alone or with ipilimumab. The receptors were gathered from an adult with non-small cell lung cancer.

The genes are TRBV19 and TRBJ1-5, with 8 bases fitting TRBD1. This CDR3 spans 17 amino acids. V lost 5 bases, J lost 3 bases, and 12 bases stayed unmatched. Germline values: CDR1 LNHDA, CDR2 SQIVND (reference sequence). In DNA form, the CDR3 reads TGTGCCAGTAGTCCCGGCGGGTTGACAGGGGACAATCAGCCCCAGCATTTT. It specifies CASSPGGLTGDNQPQHF.

The V call is TRBV4-2, the J call TRBJ2-1; TRBD2 aligns across 15 bases. The CDR3 sequence is 15 residues long. The J segment lost 10 bases and the V segment lost 4 bases, leaving 5 bases of the junction unmatched. Per germline, CDR1 LGHNA and CDR2 YNFKEQ. In DNA form, the CDR3 reads TGTGCCAGCAGCCCCTCGGGACTAGCGGGAGGCGAGCAGTTCTTC. The encoded protein is CASSPSGLAGGEQFF.

The chain employs TRBV2 and TRBJ2-1, with D unresolved. V lost 3 bases, J lost 11 bases, and 11 bases lay in between. The CDR3 consists of 12 residues. Looked up from germline, CDR1 is SNHLY and CDR2 is FYNNEI. Written as DNA, the CDR3 is TGTGCCAGCAGTGACACCAATCCGCAGCAGTTCTTC. Translated: CASSDTNPQQFF.

J is TRBJ2-2 and V is TRBV5-1, with TRBD2 identical over 8 bases. V was pared by 7 bases and J by 2 bases, with 4 bases of the junction left unmatched. The CDR3 has 14 amino acids. From germline, CDR1 is SGHRS and CDR2 YFSETQ. The CDR3 region has the DNA TGCGCCAGCGGTAGCGGGGTCAACACCGGGGAGCTGTTTTTT. Amino acids: CASGSGVNTGELFF. Looking up the rest from reference TRBV5-1 and TRBJ2-2 gives the full variable domain: KAGVTQTPRYLIKTRGQQVTLSCSPISGHRSVSWYQQTPGQGLQFLFEYFSETQRNKGNFPGRFSGRQFSNSRSEMNVSTLELGDSALYLCASGSGVNTGELFFGEGSRLTVL.

The rearrangement links TRBV5-4 to TRBJ1-4, with D possibly matching TRBD1 (6 bases). This CDR3 region has 15 residues. The germline V gene encodes CDR1 SGHNT and CDR2 YYREEE (reference sequence). V was pared by 4 bases and J by 4 bases, with 14 bases between. DNA of the CDR3: TGTGCCAGCAGCCACCGGGACATAAATAATGAAAAACTGTTTTTT. The encoded protein is CASSHRDINNEKLFF.

The rearrangement links TRBV6-5 to TRBJ2-6, with D uncertain. CDR1 and CDR2 from the germline V gene are MNHEY and SVGAGI. This CDR3 is 13 amino acids long. Trimming removed 7 bases from V and 4 bases from J, with 8 bases in between. The CDR3: CASNPSGANVLTF. The CDR3, as DNA: TGTGCCAGCAATCCCTCCGGGGCCAACGTCCTGACTTTC.

The rearrangement joins TRBV7-2 to TRBJ2-5, with a weak D call TRBD1 (6 bases). Trimming took 3 bases from V and 5 from J, leaving 16 bases between them. The CDR3 is 15 amino acids. The V gene's germline CDR1 is SGHTA and CDR2 FQGNSA. CDR3 protein: CASSFEQGRWETQYF. Written as DNA, the CDR3 is TGTGCCAGCAGCTTCGAACAGGGAAGGTGGGAGACCCAGTACTTC.

This clone has a single count. The chain joins TRBV7-6 to TRBJ2-6; no definite D call. Trimming removed 2 bases from V and 0 bases from J, with 11 bases in between. The CDR3 sequence is 17 residues long. The germline CDR1 and CDR2 sequences are SGHVS and FNYEAQ. CDR3 loop: CASSLRRYSSGANVLTF. CDR3 DNA: TGTGCCAGCAGCTTACGGCGGTATAGCTCTGGGGCCAACGTCCTGACTTTC.

The V and J genes are TRBV10-3 and TRBJ2-7, with a tentative D call TRBD1 (5 bases). CDR1 ENHRY and CDR2 SYGVKD come from the germline V gene. With 3 bases removed from V and 1 base from J, the gap between germline ends came to 10 bases. The CDR3 extends over 14 amino acids. The CDR3 spells CAISDNQGSYEQYF. The CDR3 nucleotides read TGTGCCATCAGTGATAACCAGGGTTCCTACGAGCAGTACTTC.

This sequence joins TRBV5-1 and TRBJ2-2; D may be TRBD1 (6 bases). V gave up 6 bases and J gave up 5 bases, with 17 bases separating them. Looked up from germline, CDR1 is SGHRS and CDR2 is YFSETQ. CDR3 length equals 15 residues. Here the CDR3 reads CASKSGAQRTGELFF. Here the CDR3 DNA reads TGCGCCAGCAAGTCAGGGGCGCAGCGGACCGGGGAGCTGTTTTTT.

The chain uses TRBV30 and TRBJ1-2, with D perhaps TRBD1 (5 bases). CDR1 and CDR2 from the germline V gene are GTSNPN and SVGIG (reference sequence). The CDR3 spans 13 residues. Trimming shortened V by 7 bases and J by 8 bases, and 20 bases separated the two germline ends. The DNA of the CDR3 is TGTGCCTACCAAAAAGGGGAGACCTGGGGCTACACCTTC. Residues: CAYQKGETWGYTF. The variable domain in full, completed from reference TRBV30 and TRBJ1-2, reads SQTIHQWPATLVQPVGSPLSLECTVEGTSNPNLYWYRQAAGRGLQLLFYSVGIGQISSEVPQNLSASRPQDRQFILSSKKLLLSDSGFYLCAYQKGETWGYTFGSGTRLTVV.

The chain couples TRBV7-8 to TRBJ2-7, with D hard to call. Germline values: CDR1 SGHVS, CDR2 FQNEAQ. The CDR3 has 14 residues. Deletions cut 0 bases from V and 2 bases from J, with 8 bases between. CDR3 protein: CASSLALLPYEQYF. The CDR3 DNA is TGTGCCAGCAGCTTAGCACTCCTCCCCTACGAGCAGTACTTC. The variable domain in full, with the rest retrieved from reference TRBV7-8 and TRBJ2-7, is GAGVSQSPRYKVAKRGQDVALRCDPISGHVSLFWYQQALGQGPEFLTYFQNEAQLDKSGLPSDRFFAERPEGSVSTLKIQRTQQEDSAVYLCASSLALLPYEQYFGPGTRLTVT.

The gene calls are TRBV5-1 and TRBJ2-3; D gene unclear. Trimming stripped 0 bases from V and 0 bases from J, with 8 bases between. This CDR3 is built from 15 residues. The germline CDR1 and CDR2 sequences are SGHRS and YFSETQ. CDR3 in DNA: TGCGCCAGCAGCTTGGACAGCCCCAGCACAGATACGCAGTATTTT. This translates into CASSLDSPSTDTQYF. Variable domain in full (rest from reference TRBV5-1 and TRBJ2-3): KAGVTQTPRYLIKTRGQQVTLSCSPISGHRSVSWYQQTPGQGLQFLFEYFSETQRNKGNFPGRFSGRQFSNSRSEMNVSTLELGDSALYLCASSLDSPSTDTQYFGPGTRLTVL.

V usage is TRBV10-3 and J usage is TRBJ1-3, with D possibly matching TRBD1 (6 bases). The length of the CDR3 is 15 residues. Trimming removed 4 bases at V and 2 bases at J, with 12 bases between. Germline V CDR1 and CDR2: ENHRY, SYGVKD. The CDR3 here is CAISGGAQAGNTIYF. CDR3 nucleotides: TGTGCCATCAGTGGGGGGGCGCAGGCTGGAAACACCATATATTTT.

The chain couples TRBV15 to TRBJ1-1, with D uncertain. The CDR3 has 16 residues. Trimming stripped 1 base from V and 0 bases from J, with 12 bases between. CDR1 and CDR2 (germline): LNHNV, YYDKDF (reference sequence). DNA for the CDR3: TGTGCCACCAGCAGAGTATGGAGTCTCATGAACACTGAAGCTTTCTTT. Translation gives CATSRVWSLMNTEAFF. The whole variable domain, filled in from reference TRBV15 and TRBJ1-1, reads DAMVIQNPRYQVTQFGKPVTLSCSQTLNHNVMYWYQQKSSQAPKLLFHYYDKDFNNEADTPDNFQSRRPNTSFCFLDIRSPGLGDTAMYLCATSRVWSLMNTEAFFGQGTRLTVV.

The chain couples TRBV7-3 to TRBJ2-2; perhaps TRBD2 as D (6 bases). V lost 0 bases and J lost 3, with 14 bases in between. From germline, CDR1 is SGHTA and CDR2 FQGTGA. The CDR3 runs to 17 residues. CDR3 sequence: CASSLTLLSGDTGELFF. The CDR3 nucleotides are TGTGCCAGCAGCTTAACGCTTCTTAGCGGAGACACCGGGGAGCTGTTTTTT.

The rearrangement uses TRBV27 and TRBJ2-1; 7 positions match TRBD2. The CDR3 length is 15 residues. Trimming took 3 bases from V and 1 from J; bases not matched to a gene: 3. CDR1 and CDR2 (germline): MNHEY, SMNVEV (reference sequence). The CDR3 spells CASSLRLASYNEQFF. Here the CDR3 DNA reads TGTGCCAGCAGTTTGAGACTAGCTTCCTACAATGAGCAGTTCTTC.

The V and J genes are TRBV7-9 and TRBJ2-5; 9 positions match TRBD1. V dropped 4 bases and J dropped 5; count of bases not matched to a gene: 2. The CDR3 consists of 13 residues. In germline, CDR1 is SEHNR, CDR2 FQNEAQ (reference sequence). The CDR3 loop reads CASSSQGAETQYF. Written as DNA, the CDR3 is TGTGCCAGCAGCTCACAGGGGGCCGAGACCCAGTACTTC.

This clone was detected once. The V gene is TRBV7-2, the J gene TRBJ2-1; D is possibly TRBD1 (5 bases). The CDR3 sequence is 13 residues long. The germline gives CDR1 SGHTA, CDR2 FQGNSA. Trimming shortened V by 5 bases and J by 4 bases, and 9 bases separated the two germline ends. CDR3 sequence (DNA): TGTGCCAGCAGCACCCGACAGTACAATGAGCAGTTCTTC. Amino acid sequence: CASSTRQYNEQFF.

This clone has only one observation. This CDR3 is CASSGSGLAGEETQYF. The CDR3 DNA sequence: TGTGCCAGCAGCGGATCGGGACTAGCGGGGGAAGAGACCCAGTACTTC. The chain employs TRBV9 and TRBJ2-5; the match to TRBD2 covers 14 bases. The CDR3 totals 16 residues. V was clipped by 3 bases and J by 3 bases; unmatched bases: 4. Germline V gene data show CDR1 as SGDLS and CDR2 as YYNGEE.

CDR3 DNA: TGTGCCAGCAGCCAAGGGACCGCCCAGCAGTTCTTC. Translating it yields CASSQGTAQQFF. V usage is TRBV14 and J usage is TRBJ2-1; D ambiguous. Germline V lookup: CDR1 SGHDN, CDR2 FVKESK. The length of the CDR3 is 12 residues. Trimming removed 1 base at V and 11 bases at J, with 9 bases between. Drawing the rest from reference TRBV14 and TRBJ2-1, the complete variable domain is EAGVTQFPSHSVIEKGQTVTLRCDPISGHDNLYWYRRVMGKEIKFLLHFVKESKQDESGMPNNRFLAERTGGTYSTLKVQPAELEDSGVYFCASSQGTAQQFFGPGTRLTVL.

This clone is a singleton in its sample. The chain has TRBV27 and TRBJ2-1; TRBD1 agrees at 8 bases. The CDR3 spans 16 residues. The germline V gene encodes CDR1 MNHEY and CDR2 SMNVEV (reference sequence). Trimming removed 4 bases from V and 2 bases from J; junction bases left unmatched: 7. The CDR3 DNA follows: TGTGCCAGCAGTTCCCGACAGGGGATGCCCTACAATGAGCAGTTCTTC. Its translation: CASSSRQGMPYNEQFF.

This clone was seen just once. CDR3 amino acids: CASSPSLFYGYTF. Here the CDR3 DNA reads TGTGCCAGCAGCCCCTCGTTATTCTATGGCTACACCTTC. This chain links TRBV7-9 with TRBJ1-2; D unclear. The CDR3 totals 13 residues. The germline gives CDR1 SEHNR, CDR2 FQNEAQ (reference sequence). The V and J ends lost 5 bases and 4 bases respectively, with 11 bases between them.

The genes are TRBV27 and TRBJ1-5; 8 nucleotides match TRBD1. Trimming at V came to 3 bases and at J to 5 bases, leaving 3 bases not matched to a gene. Germline V CDR1 and CDR2: MNHEY, SMNVEV (reference sequence). The CDR3 has 14 residues. The chain's CDR3 is CASSFRDRYQPQHF. CDR3 nucleotide sequence: TGTGCCAGCAGTTTTCGGGACAGGTATCAGCCCCAGCATTTT.

The rearrangement joins TRBV5-1 to TRBJ2-6, with a possible D match to TRBD1 (6 bases). The CDR3 extends over 16 amino acids. CDR1 is SGHRS and CDR2 is YFSETQ in the germline V gene. V lost 5 bases and J 3 bases, leaving 15 bases between the germline ends. CDR3 protein: CASSSTGSLGANVLTF. In nucleotides, the CDR3 is TGCGCCAGCAGTTCGACAGGTTCTCTTGGGGCCAACGTCCTGACTTTC.

By sample share, this clone is large. This chain connects TRBV2 to TRBJ2-1, with D possibly TRBD1 on 6 matching bases. The CDR3 contains 15 residues. The ends were cut back, 4 bases at V and 8 bases at J, with 18 bases in the middle. Germline CDR1 and CDR2: SNHLY and FYNNEI. This CDR3 reads CASSVSGQGSDEQFF. CDR3 in DNA: TGTGCCAGCAGTGTCTCGGGCCAGGGGAGCGATGAGCAGTTCTTC.

J is TRBJ2-3 and V is TRBV30; the match to TRBD2 covers 10 bases. CDR1 is GTSNPN, CDR2 SVGIG, per germline (reference sequence). V was pared by 4 bases and J by 2 bases, with 6 bases of the junction left unmatched. This CDR3 has 15 amino acids. The CDR3 sequence: CAWTQLAGLTDTQYF. The CDR3 nucleotides read TGTGCCTGGACCCAACTAGCGGGGCTCACAGATACGCAGTATTTT.

The chain combines TRBV11-2 with TRBJ2-7; possible D gene TRBD1, 5 bases. Germline V CDR1 and CDR2: SGHAT, FQNNGV. The V end lost 5 bases, the J end lost 6 bases, and 17 bases lay between the germline ends. The CDR3 loop spans 14 amino acids. CDR3 sequence: CASSPRLGQSEQYF. CDR3 nucleotides: TGTGCCAGCAGCCCCCGACTGGGGCAAAGCGAGCAGTACTTC. Together with reference TRBV11-2 and TRBJ2-7, the CDR3 gives the full variable domain: EAGVAQSPRYKIIEKRQSVAFWCNPISGHATLYWYQQILGQGPKLLIQFQNNGVVDDSQLPKDRFSAERLKGVDSTLKIQPAKLEDSAVYLCASSPRLGQSEQYFGPGTRLTVT.

This clone was picked up a small number of times. The rearrangement links TRBV28 to TRBJ2-7; no firm D call. The germline gives CDR1 MDHEN, CDR2 SYDVKM. The CDR3 totals 12 residues. Deletions cut 3 bases from V and 5 bases from J, with 8 bases between. The CDR3 DNA follows: TGTGCCAGCAGTTTGGAGTGGGACGAGCAGTACTTC. Its translation: CASSLEWDEQYF.